A selection of T cell receptor beta chains follows, all from one sample in a study of blood T cell repertoires in COVID-19. TCRdb's copy holds only in-frame clones and misses some; the assay was immunoSEQ multiplex PCR. The sample includes approximately 290,000 clones, 75% to 90% of them seen just once. Material: peripheral blood. The origin of the receptors is a man aged 30 to 39 with acute or convalescent COVID-19. CDR3s include the opening cysteine and the closing phenylalanine or tryptophan. Some rows have no size entry. The others give once, few or many, or a class for an expanded clone.

v_call	j_call	clone_size	cdr3_aa
TRBV5-1	TRBJ2-7	NA	CASSQRTGRTRTYEQYF
TRBV18	TRBJ2-2	NA	CASSPRGGADTGELFF
TRBV5-1	TRBJ1-2	NA	CASSTGDRGNYGYTF
TRBV7-9	TRBJ1-4	NA	CASSSTGPGVKLFF
TRBV30	TRBJ1-2	NA	CACPDTNYGYTF
TRBV5-6	TRBJ2-7	NA	CASSFIGAPLPEQYF
TRBV5-6	TRBJ2-5	NA	CASSLGGGSKTQYF
TRBV7-2	TRBJ2-2	NA	CASSLEAGSGTGELFF
TRBV7-8	TRBJ2-5	NA	CASSLERGTTIQETQYF
TRBV6-5	TRBJ1-4	NA	CASSYSGVQGEKLFF
TRBV5-1	TRBJ1-4	few	CASSFSGVGEKLFF
TRBV6-1	TRBJ2-5	NA	CASSETWTGQGQYF
TRBV27	TRBJ1-3	few	CASSSQGAGNTIYF
TRBV5-1	TRBJ2-2	NA	CASSYGGGNTGELFF
TRBV20-1	TRBJ1-5	NA	CSARGRQPQHF
TRBV27	TRBJ1-1	once	CASSLWLGGSSEAFF